This entry concerns a single T cell receptor (beta chain). Produced via immunoSEQ multiplex PCR; TCRdb's table is partial and in-frame only. The sample lists more than 65,000 clones, 80% occurring once. The length of the CDR3 is 13 residues. Trimming removed 6 bases at V and 0 bases at J, with 8 bases between. Germline V CDR1 and CDR2: KGHSH, LQKENI. This sample is drawn from a study of T cell clones after liver transplantation. Study-wide background: Immunosuppression withdrawal was tried within 2 years after liver transplantation in this trial.

Sequencing was performed on CD4+ T cells from blood, taken 12 months after liver transplant. The receptor comes from a human patient who received a liver transplant. The graft donor may have given rise to some T cells. The chain recombines TRBV18 with TRBJ1-1, with no clear D. The CDR3 region has the DNA TGTGCCAGCTCTTCCGGTGTGAACACTGAAGCTTTCTTT. Amino acids: CASSSGVNTEAFF. The complete variable domain, with remaining parts taken from reference TRBV18 and TRBJ1-1, reads NAGVMQNPRHLVRRRGQEARLRCSPMKGHSHVYWYRQLPEEGLKFMVYLQKENIIDESGMPKERFSAEFPKEGPSILRIQQVVRGDSAAYFCASSSGVNTEAFFGQGTRLTVV.